The 11 T cell receptor beta chains below were found in one sample sequenced in a study of blood T cell repertoires in COVID-19. Clones were read by immunoSEQ multiplex PCR, and TCRdb kept only the in-frame ones, dropping some. Among tens of thousands of clones listed, approximately 91% were seen once. The material sequenced was peripheral blood. The receptors shown here come from a human donor in a cohort sampled during active COVID-19.

The chain employs TRBV29-1 and TRBJ2-3; the match to TRBD2 covers 8 bases. Germline V gives CDR1 SQVTM, CDR2 ANQGSEA. CDR3 size: 14 residues. J was trimmed by 0 bases and V by 4 bases; bases with no gene match: 3. The CDR3 loop reads CSVVASGSTDTQYF. The CDR3 region has the DNA TGCAGCGTTGTCGCTAGCGGGAGCACAGATACGCAGTATTTT.

A remark on this clone: The junction shows a germline mismatch at one end, possibly a read error. The chain employs TRBV25-1 and TRBJ2-7, with 7 bases lining up with TRBD1. CDR1 is MGHDK and CDR2 is SYGVNS in the germline V gene. The length of the CDR3 is 14 residues. The CDR3 reads CASSGSDRVLNLWF. The CDR3 DNA reads TGTGCCAGCAGTGGATCCGACAGGGTCCTAAATCTATGGTTC.

DNA of the CDR3: TGTGCCAGCAGTGAATATATACAGGGGCTTGAGCAGTTCTTC. Its protein product is CASSEYIQGLEQFF. The chain couples TRBV25-1 to TRBJ2-1; 7 nucleotides align to TRBD1. The J segment lost 9 bases and the V segment lost 0 bases, leaving 5 bases of the junction unmatched. Germline lookup yields CDR1 MGHDK and CDR2 SYGVNS. This CDR3 spans 14 amino acids.

CDR3 nucleotides: TGTGCCAGCAGCTTAGCGCCGGGGGGGTCCCCTAGAAATGAGCAGTTCTTC. Translation gives CASSLAPGGSPRNEQFF. The J gene is TRBJ2-1, the V gene TRBV7-2; 8 bases are shared with TRBD2. Germline V gene sequence: CDR1 SGHTA, CDR2 FQGNSA. V lost 0 bases, J lost 7 bases, and 11 bases stayed unmatched. This CDR3 spans 17 amino acids.

The rearrangement links TRBV7-8 to TRBJ2-2, with 11 bases fitting TRBD2. The germline V gene encodes CDR1 SGHVS and CDR2 FQNEAQ. CDR3 length equals 14 residues. The ends lost 4 bases at V and 7 bases at J; junction bases unmatched: 2. Written as DNA, the CDR3 is TGTGCCAGCAGCTCCGGGACTAGCGGCGGGGAGCTGTTTTTT. Translation: CASSSGTSGGELFF.

CDR3 sequence: CASSPLGQGINEQFF. CDR3 coding DNA: TGTGCCAGCAGCCCCTTGGGACAGGGGATTAATGAGCAGTTCTTC. This sequence joins TRBV3-1 (or the pseudogene TRBV3-2) and TRBJ2-1, with 10 bases aligning to TRBD1. There are 15 residues in the CDR3. V lost 4 bases, J lost 7 bases, and 7 bases stayed unmatched. Germline V gene lookup returns CDR1 LGHDT and CDR2 YNNKEL (reference sequence).

CDR3 sequence: CASSRGSTSGFTGELFF. CDR3 in DNA: TGTGCCAGCAGCAGGGGGTCGACTAGCGGGTTCACCGGGGAGCTGTTTTTT. The J gene is TRBJ2-2, the V gene TRBV9, with TRBD2 matching over 10 bases. Per the germline V gene, CDR1 is SGDLS and CDR2 is YYNGEE. J was trimmed by 4 bases and V by 4 bases; bases with no gene match: 10. The CDR3 consists of 17 residues.

The rearrangement joins TRBV2 to TRBJ2-3; 12 nucleotides align to TRBD2. Per germline, CDR1 SNHLY and CDR2 FYNNEI. V lost 5 bases to trimming and J lost 4 bases; unmatched junction nucleotides: 1. This CDR3 has 14 amino acids. The DNA of the CDR3 is TGTGCCAGCAGTTGGACTAGCGGGGCAGATACGCAGTATTTT. This sequence encodes CASSWTSGADTQYF.

CDR3 sequence (DNA): TGTGCCAGTAGTGGCTGGACTAGCGGGGGGGCGTGGAATGAGCAGTTCTTC. Translation gives CASSGWTSGGAWNEQFF. The chain links TRBV19 to TRBJ2-1; 15 nucleotides agree with TRBD2. The CDR3 runs 17 residues. V shed 5 bases and J 7 bases; nucleotides not matched to a gene: 9. The V gene's germline CDR1 is LNHDA and CDR2 SQIVND (reference sequence).

This chain joins TRBV19 and TRBJ2-1, with D perhaps matching TRBD1 (5 bases). CDR1 and CDR2 (germline): LNHDA, SQIVND (reference sequence). The CDR3 is 15 residues long. V was cut by 3 bases and J by 5 bases, with 14 bases left in between. The CDR3 region is CASSIKGLRHNEQFF. CDR3 nucleotides: TGTGCCAGTAGTATTAAGGGGCTTCGGCACAATGAGCAGTTCTTC.

V is TRBV24-1 and J is TRBJ1-5; unclear D gene. Germline V gene lookup returns CDR1 KGHDR and CDR2 SFDVKD. Between the trimmed V and J ends, which lost 2 bases and 7 bases, there was a span of 11 bases. This CDR3 is 14 amino acids long. Here the CDR3 DNA reads TGTGCCACCAGTGATTCCTCGGGTCCCCAGCCCCAGCATTTT. Protein product: CATSDSSGPQPQHF.